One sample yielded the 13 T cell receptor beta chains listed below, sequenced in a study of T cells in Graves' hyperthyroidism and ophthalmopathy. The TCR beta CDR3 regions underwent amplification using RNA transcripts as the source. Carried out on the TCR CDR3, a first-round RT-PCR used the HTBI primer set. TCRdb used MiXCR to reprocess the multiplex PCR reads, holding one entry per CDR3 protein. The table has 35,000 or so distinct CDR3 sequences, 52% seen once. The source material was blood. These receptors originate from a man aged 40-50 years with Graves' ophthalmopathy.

CDR3 sequence: CASRASGQETQYF. DNA for the CDR3: TGTGCCAGCAGGGCTAGCGGTCAAGAGACCCAGTACTTC. The rearrangement links TRBV7-2 to TRBJ2-5; TRBD2 matches 7 bases. This CDR3 has 13 residues. Trimming at V came to 6 bases and at J to 2 bases, leaving 3 bases not matched to a gene. Germline CDR1 SGHTA, CDR2 FQGNSA.

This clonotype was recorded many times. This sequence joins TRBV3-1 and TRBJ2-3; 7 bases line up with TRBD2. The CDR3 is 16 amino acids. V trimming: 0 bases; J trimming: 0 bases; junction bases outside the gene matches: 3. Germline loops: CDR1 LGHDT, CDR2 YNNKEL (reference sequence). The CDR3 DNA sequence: TGTGCCAGCAGCCAAGACGGGAGGCTTAGCACAGATACGCAGTATTTT. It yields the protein CASSQDGRLSTDTQYF.

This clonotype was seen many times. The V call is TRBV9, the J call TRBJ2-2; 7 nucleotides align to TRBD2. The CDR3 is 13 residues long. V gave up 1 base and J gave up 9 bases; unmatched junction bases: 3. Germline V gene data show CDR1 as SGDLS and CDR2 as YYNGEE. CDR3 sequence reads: CASSVRGDRELFF. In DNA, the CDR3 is TGTGCCAGCAGCGTACGGGGGGACCGGGAGCTGTTTTTT.

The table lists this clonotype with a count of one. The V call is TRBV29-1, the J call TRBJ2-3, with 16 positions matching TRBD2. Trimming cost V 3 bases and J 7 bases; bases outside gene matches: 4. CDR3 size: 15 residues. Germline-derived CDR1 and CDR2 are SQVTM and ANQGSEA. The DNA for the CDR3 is TGCAGCGTTGAGGGGACTAGCGGGAGGGGGAATACGCAGTATTTT. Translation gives CSVEGTSGRGNTQYF.

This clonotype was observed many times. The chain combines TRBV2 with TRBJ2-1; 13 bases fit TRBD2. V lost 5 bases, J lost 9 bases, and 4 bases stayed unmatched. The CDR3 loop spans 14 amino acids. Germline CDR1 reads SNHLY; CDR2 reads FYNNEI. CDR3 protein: CASSTSGGAGEQFF. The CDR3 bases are TGTGCCAGCAGTACTAGCGGGGGGGCGGGTGAGCAGTTCTTC.

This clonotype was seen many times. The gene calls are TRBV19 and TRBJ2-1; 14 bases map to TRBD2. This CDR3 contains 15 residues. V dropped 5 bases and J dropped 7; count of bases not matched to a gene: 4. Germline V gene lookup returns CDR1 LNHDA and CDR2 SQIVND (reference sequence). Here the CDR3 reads CASSPGTSGGNEQFF. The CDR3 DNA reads TGTGCCAGTAGTCCCGGGACTAGCGGGGGTAATGAGCAGTTCTTC.

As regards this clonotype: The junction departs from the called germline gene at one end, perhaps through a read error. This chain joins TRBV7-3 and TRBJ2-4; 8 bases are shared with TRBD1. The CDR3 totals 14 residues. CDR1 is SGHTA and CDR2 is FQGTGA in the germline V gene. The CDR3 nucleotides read TGTGCCAGCAGCTCGGACAGGGCCAAAAACATTCAGTACTGG. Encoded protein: CASSSDRAKNIQYW.

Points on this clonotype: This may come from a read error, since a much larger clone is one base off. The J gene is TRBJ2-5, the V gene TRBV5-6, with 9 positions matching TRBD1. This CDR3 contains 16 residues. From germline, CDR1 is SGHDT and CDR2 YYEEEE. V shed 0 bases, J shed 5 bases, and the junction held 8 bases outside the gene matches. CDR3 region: CASSLGDRERGETQYF. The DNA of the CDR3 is TGTGCCAGCAGCTTGGGGGACAGGGAGCGCGGGGAGACCCAGTACTTC.

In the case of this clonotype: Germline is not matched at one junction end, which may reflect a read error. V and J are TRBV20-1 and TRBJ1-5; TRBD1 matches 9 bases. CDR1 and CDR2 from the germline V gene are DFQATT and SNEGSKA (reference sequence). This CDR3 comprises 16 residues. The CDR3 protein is CNATQQGANGNQPQHF. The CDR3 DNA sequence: TGCAATGCTACCCAACAGGGGGCGAATGGCAATCAGCCCCAGCATTTT.

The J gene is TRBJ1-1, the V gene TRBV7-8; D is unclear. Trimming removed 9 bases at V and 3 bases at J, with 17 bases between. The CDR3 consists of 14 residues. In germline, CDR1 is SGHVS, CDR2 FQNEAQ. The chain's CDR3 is CASRTGGEDTEAFF. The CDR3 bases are TGTGCCAGTAGGACTGGCGGGGAGGACACTGAAGCTTTCTTT.

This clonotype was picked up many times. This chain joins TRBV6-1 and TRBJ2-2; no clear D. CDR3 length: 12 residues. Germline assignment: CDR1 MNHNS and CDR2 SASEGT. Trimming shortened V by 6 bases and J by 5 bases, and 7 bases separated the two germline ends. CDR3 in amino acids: CASSPRTGELFF. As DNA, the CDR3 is TGTGCCAGCAGCCCGAGGACCGGGGAGCTGTTTTTT.

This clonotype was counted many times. CDR3 region: CSAREWLDEQFF. The CDR3 bases are TGCAGTGCTAGAGAGTGGCTCGATGAGCAGTTCTTC. The V call is TRBV20-1, the J call TRBJ2-1; D is undetermined. Germline values: CDR1 DFQATT, CDR2 SNEGSKA (reference sequence). With 0 bases removed from V and 8 bases from J, the gap between germline ends came to 8 bases. The CDR3 has 12 amino acids.

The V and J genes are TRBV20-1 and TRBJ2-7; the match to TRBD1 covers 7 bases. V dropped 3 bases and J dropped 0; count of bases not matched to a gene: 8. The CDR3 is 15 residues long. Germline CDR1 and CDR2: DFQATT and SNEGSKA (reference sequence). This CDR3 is CSASNEGADSYEQYF. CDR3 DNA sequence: TGCAGTGCTAGTAATGAGGGGGCGGACTCCTACGAGCAGTACTTC.